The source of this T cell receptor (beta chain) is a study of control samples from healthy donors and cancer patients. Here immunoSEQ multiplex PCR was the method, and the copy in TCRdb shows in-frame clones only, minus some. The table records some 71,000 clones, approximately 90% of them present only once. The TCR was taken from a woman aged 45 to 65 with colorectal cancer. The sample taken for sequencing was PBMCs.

This chain's CDR3 is CASGPTYPGQGYNEQFF. The CDR3 nucleotides read TGTGCTAGTGGTCCCACGTACCCGGGACAGGGATACAATGAGCAGTTCTTC. The V gene is TRBV12-5, the J gene TRBJ2-1, with 9 bases lining up with TRBD1. Germline trimming cut 5 bases from V and 4 bases from J; bases unmatched to any gene: 12. The CDR3 runs to 17 residues. The germline CDR1 and CDR2 sequences are LGHNT and FRNRAP. Using reference TRBV12-5 and TRBJ2-1 for the parts outside the CDR3, the full variable domain is DARVTQTPRHKVTEMGQEVTMRCQPILGHNTVFWYRQTMMQGLELLAYFRNRAPLDDSGMPKDRFSAEMPDATLATLKIQPSEPRDSAVYFCASGPTYPGQGYNEQFFGPGTRLTVL.